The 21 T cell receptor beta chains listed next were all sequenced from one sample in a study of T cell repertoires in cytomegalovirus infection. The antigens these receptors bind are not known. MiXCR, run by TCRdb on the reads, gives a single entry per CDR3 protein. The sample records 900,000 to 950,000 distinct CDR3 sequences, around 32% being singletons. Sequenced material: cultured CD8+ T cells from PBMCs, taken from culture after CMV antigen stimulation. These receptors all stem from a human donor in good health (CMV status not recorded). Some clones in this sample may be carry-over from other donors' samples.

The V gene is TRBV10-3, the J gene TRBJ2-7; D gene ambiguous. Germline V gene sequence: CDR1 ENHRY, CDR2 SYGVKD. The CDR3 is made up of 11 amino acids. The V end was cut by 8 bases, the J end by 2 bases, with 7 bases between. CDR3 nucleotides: TGTGCCATCCTGGGAACCTACGAGCAGTACTTC. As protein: CAILGTYEQYF.

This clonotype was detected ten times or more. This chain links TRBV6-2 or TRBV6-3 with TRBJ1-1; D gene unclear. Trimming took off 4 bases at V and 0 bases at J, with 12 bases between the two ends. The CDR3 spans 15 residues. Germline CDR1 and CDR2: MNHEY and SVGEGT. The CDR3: CASSSRNYMNTEAFF. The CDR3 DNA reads TGTGCCAGCAGTTCCCGAAATTACATGAACACTGAAGCTTTCTTT.

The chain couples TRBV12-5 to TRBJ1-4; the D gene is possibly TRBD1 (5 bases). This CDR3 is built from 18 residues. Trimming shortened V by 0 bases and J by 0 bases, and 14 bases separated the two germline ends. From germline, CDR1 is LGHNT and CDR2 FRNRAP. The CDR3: CASGLVTGGSATNEKLFF. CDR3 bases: TGTGCTAGTGGTTTGGTAACCGGGGGGAGCGCAACTAATGAAAAACTGTTTTTT.

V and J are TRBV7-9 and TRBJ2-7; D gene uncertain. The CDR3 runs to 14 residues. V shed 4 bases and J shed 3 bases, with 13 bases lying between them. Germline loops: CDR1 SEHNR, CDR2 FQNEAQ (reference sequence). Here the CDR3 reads CASSSSPDGYEQYF. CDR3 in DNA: TGTGCCAGCAGCTCGAGCCCGGACGGCTACGAGCAGTACTTC.

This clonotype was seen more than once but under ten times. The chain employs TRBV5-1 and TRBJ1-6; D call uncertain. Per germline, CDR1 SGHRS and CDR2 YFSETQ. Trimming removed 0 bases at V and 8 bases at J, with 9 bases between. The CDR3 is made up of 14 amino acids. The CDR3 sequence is CASSLGDEYSPLHF. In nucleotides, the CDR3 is TGCGCCAGCAGCTTGGGCGATGAATATTCACCCCTCCACTTT. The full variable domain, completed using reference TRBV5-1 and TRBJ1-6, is KAGVTQTPRYLIKTRGQQVTLSCSPISGHRSVSWYQQTPGQGLQFLFEYFSETQRNKGNFPGRFSGRQFSNSRSEMNVSTLELGDSALYLCASSLGDEYSPLHFGNGTRLTVT.

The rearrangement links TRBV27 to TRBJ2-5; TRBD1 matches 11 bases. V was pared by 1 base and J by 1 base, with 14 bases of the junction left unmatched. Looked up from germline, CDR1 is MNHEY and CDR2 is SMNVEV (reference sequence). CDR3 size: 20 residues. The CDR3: CASSLWGTGGLAELQETQYF. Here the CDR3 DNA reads TGTGCCAGCAGTTTATGGGGGACAGGGGGGCTAGCGGAGCTCCAAGAGACCCAGTACTTC.

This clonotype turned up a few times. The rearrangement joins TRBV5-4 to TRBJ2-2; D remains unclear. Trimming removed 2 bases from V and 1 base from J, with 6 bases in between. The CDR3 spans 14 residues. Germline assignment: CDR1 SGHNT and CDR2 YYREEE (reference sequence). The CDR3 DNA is TGTGCCAGCAGCTTCCCAGAGAACACCGGGGAGCTGTTTTTT. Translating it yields CASSFPENTGELFF.

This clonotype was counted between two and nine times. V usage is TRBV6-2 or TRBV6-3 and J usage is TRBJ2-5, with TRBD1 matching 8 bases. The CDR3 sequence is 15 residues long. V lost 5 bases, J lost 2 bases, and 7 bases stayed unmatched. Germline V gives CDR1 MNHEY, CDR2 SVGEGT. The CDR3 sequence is CASSRDWTGQETQYF. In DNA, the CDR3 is TGTGCCAGCAGTCGTGATTGGACAGGGCAAGAGACCCAGTACTTC.

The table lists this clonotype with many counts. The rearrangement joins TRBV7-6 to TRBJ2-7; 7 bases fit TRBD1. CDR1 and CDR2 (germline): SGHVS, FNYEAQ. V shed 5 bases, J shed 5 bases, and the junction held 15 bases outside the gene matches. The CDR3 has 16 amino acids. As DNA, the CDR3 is TGTGCCAGCAGCCCTCCAACTCACGACAGGGTCCACGAGCAGTACTTC. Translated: CASSPPTHDRVHEQYF.

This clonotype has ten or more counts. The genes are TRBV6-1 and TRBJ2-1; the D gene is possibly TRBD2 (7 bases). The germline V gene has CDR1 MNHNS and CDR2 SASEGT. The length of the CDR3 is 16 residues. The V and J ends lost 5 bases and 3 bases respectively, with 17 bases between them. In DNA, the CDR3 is TGTGCCAGCAGTTATGGGGGAGGGGGTTTCTACAATGAGCAGTTCTTC. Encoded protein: CASSYGGGGFYNEQFF.

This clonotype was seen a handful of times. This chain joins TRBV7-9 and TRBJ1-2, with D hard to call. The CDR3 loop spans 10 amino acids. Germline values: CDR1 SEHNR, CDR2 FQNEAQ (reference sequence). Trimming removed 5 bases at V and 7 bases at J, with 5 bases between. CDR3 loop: CASSPRGYTF. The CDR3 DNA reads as TGTGCCAGCAGCCCGCGTGGCTACACCTTC.

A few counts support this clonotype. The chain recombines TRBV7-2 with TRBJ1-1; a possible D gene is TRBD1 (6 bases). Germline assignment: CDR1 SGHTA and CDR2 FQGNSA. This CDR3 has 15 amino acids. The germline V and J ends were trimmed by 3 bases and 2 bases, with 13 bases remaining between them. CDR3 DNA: TGTGCCAGCAGCTTCCCGACAGGCATTAACACTGAAGCTTTCTTT. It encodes CASSFPTGINTEAFF.

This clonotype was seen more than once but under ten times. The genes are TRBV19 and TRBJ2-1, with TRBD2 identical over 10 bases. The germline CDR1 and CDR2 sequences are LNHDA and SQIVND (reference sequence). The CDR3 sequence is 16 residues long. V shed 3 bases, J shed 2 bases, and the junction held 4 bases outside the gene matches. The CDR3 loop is CASSMGSGGPYNEQFF. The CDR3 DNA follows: TGTGCCAGTAGTATGGGTAGCGGGGGGCCCTACAATGAGCAGTTCTTC.

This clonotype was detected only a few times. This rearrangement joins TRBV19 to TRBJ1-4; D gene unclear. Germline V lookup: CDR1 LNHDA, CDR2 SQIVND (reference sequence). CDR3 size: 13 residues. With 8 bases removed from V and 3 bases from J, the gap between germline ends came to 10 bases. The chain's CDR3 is CASQKRSNEKLFF. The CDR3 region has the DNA TGTGCCAGTCAGAAGAGGTCTAATGAAAAACTGTTTTTT. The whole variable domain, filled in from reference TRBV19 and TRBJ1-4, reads DGGITQSPKYLFRKEGQNVTLSCEQNLNHDAMYWYRQDPGQGLRLIYYSQIVNDFQKGDIAEGYSVSREKKESFPLTVTSAQKNPTAFYLCASQKRSNEKLFFGSGTQLSVL.

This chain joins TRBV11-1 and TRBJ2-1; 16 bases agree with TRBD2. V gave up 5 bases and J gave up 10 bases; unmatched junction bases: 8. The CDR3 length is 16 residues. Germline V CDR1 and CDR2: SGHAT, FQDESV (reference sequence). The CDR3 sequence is CASSAGTSGGAWEQFF. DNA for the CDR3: TGTGCCAGCAGCGCCGGGACTAGCGGGGGGGCTTGGGAGCAGTTCTTC.

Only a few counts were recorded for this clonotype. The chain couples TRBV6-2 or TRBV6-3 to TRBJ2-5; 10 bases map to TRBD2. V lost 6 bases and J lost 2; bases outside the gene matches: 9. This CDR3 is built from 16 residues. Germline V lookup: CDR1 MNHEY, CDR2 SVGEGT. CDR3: CASSQLPGLAQETQYF. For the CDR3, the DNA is TGTGCCAGCAGCCAACTTCCGGGACTAGCGCAAGAGACCCAGTACTTC.

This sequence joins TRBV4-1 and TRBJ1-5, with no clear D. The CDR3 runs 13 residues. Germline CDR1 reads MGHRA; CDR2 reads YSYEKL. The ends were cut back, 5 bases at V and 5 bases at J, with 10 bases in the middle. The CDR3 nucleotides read TGCGCCAGCAGCGCGTCCGGGCATCAGCCCCAGCATTTT. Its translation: CASSASGHQPQHF.

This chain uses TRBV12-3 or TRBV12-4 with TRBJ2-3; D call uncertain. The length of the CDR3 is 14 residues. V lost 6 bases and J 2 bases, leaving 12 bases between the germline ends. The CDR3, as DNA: TGTGCCAGCAGCTATAGTTACTCCACAGATACGCAGTATTTT. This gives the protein CASSYSYSTDTQYF.

The CDR3 nucleotides read TGTGCCGCCGTGGGAGGACCGGGTGACACCGGGGAGCTGTTTTTT. As protein: CAAVGGPGDTGELFF. The chain is built from TRBV7-6 and TRBJ2-2; TRBD2 is a possible D gene (6 bases). Trimming pared 11 bases from V and 3 bases from J, leaving 19 bases between. The CDR3 sequence is 15 residues long. CDR1 is SGHVS and CDR2 is FNYEAQ in the germline V gene.

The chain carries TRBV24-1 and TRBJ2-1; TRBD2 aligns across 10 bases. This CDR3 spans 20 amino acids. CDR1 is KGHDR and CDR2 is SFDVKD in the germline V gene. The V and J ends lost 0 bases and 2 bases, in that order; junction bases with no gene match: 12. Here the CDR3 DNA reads TGTGCCACCAGTGATTTGCAGGAGCGGGGGGGCCTCTCGCCCTACAATGAGCAGTTCTTC. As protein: CATSDLQERGGLSPYNEQFF.

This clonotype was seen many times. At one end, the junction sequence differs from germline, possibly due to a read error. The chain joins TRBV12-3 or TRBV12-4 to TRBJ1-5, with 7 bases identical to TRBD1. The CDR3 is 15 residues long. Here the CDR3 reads CASSLGTVSNQPQHF. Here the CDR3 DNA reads TGTGCCAGCAGCTTAGGGACAGTTAGCAATCAGCCCCAGCATTTT.